A selection of T cell receptor beta chains follows, all from one sample in a study of blood T cell repertoires in COVID-19. Libraries were prepared by immunoSEQ multiplex PCR; TCRdb keeps only in-frame clonotypes and omits some of them. The sample records 150,000 to 200,000 clones, 75% to 90% being singletons. The sample taken for sequencing was peripheral blood. Every receptor here comes from a human donor in a cohort sampled during active COVID-19. CDR3s include the opening cysteine and the closing phenylalanine or tryptophan. A D gene is named only where the DNA matches it firmly. Clone size is stated in some rows and not others, as once, few, many or a class when expanded.

TGTGCCAGCAGTCCCGGGACAGGGGAAGGCTATGGCTACACCTTC CASSPGTGEGYGYTF TRBJ1-2 TRBD1 - TRBV11-2 15
TGTGCCAGCAGCCGACAGACAGCGGGCTCTGGAAACACCATATATTTT CASSRQTAGSGNTIYF TRBJ1-3 - - TRBV7-8 16
TGCGCCAGCAGCGGCGGGACTAGCGGGACACAAGAGACCCAGTACTTC CASSGGTSGTQETQYF TRBJ2-5 TRBD2 - TRBV4-1 16
TGTGCCAGCAGTACTCGCGGACTAGCGAAAGAGACCCAGTACTTC CASSTRGLAKETQYF TRBJ2-5 TRBD2 - TRBV6-2/TRBV6-3 15
TGTGCCAGTTGGGGGCTAGCGGTTCTAACCGGGGAGCTGTTTTTT CASWGLAVLTGELFF TRBJ2-2 - - TRBV24-1 15
TGTGCCAGCAGCCAAGTTGCGGGAACCAATCAGCCCCAGCATTTT CASSQVAGTNQPQHF TRBJ1-5 - - TRBV3-1/TRBV3-2 15
TGTGCCAGCAGTCCCGAGACGGGGGTAAGCACAGATACGCAGTATTTT CASSPETGVSTDTQYF TRBJ2-3 - few TRBV27 16
TGTGCCAGCAGCCCCGTCAGACTAGCGTATTCCTACAATGAGCAGTTCTTC CASSPVRLAYSYNEQFF TRBJ2-1 TRBD2 - TRBV7-3 17
TGTGCCAGCAGCCTAGAACTACCAGATACGCAGTATTTT CASSLELPDTQYF TRBJ2-3 - - TRBV7-2 13
TGTGCCAGCAGTGAAACTGCAGGCGATGAGCAGTTCTTC CASSETAGDEQFF TRBJ2-1 - few TRBV6-1 13
TGTGCCAGCAGTTACTCCCAGGTTACAGATACGCAGTATTTT CASSYSQVTDTQYF TRBJ2-3 - - TRBV6-2/TRBV6-3 14
TGCAGCGTTGAATTTGCGGGGTTAGCCACAGATACGCAGTATTTT CSVEFAGLATDTQYF TRBJ2-3 - - TRBV29-1 15
TGTGCCAGCCCCGCCCGGGCGGGAGTTTCGTACGAGCAGTACTTC CASPARAGVSYEQYF TRBJ2-7 TRBD2 once TRBV2 15
TGTGCCAGCTCACGACAGGATACCGCGAACACCGGGGAGCTGTTTTTT CASSRQDTANTGELFF TRBJ2-2 - once TRBV18 16
TGCGCCAGCGGAGGAAGTGAAGGCTACACCTTC CASGGSEGYTF TRBJ1-2 - - TRBV5-1 11
TGTGCCAGCGCACTAAGTCTTTTAGAGAACACTGAAGCTTTCTTT CASALSLLENTEAFF TRBJ1-1 - many TRBV5-5 15
TGTGCCTGGAGTGTACAGGTAAACAGGTTGAACACTGAAGCTTTCTTT CAWSVQVNRLNTEAFF TRBJ1-1 - - TRBV30 16
TGTGCCAGCAGTGACTATAACAGGGTCTCGACAGATACGCAGTATTTT CASSDYNRVSTDTQYF TRBJ2-3 - - TRBV25-1 16
TGTGCCAGCAGTGAATACAGAACCTACGAGCAGTACTTC CASSEYRTYEQYF TRBJ2-7 - - TRBV2 13
TGTGCCTGGTCGGAACAGAACAATCAGCCCCAGCATTTT CAWSEQNNQPQHF TRBJ1-5 - - TRBV30 13
TGTGCCAGTAGAATCCCGGGACAAGGCACTGAAGCTTTCTTT CASRIPGQGTEAFF TRBJ1-1 - - TRBV19 14
TGTGCCTGGAGTGTACCGTTGGGGGCGGCCAAAAACATTCAGTACTTC CAWSVPLGAAKNIQYF TRBJ2-4 - - TRBV30 16
TGTGCCACCAGTGATCCGGGACAGGGGCGACCCTACGAGCAGTACTTC CATSDPGQGRPYEQYF TRBJ2-7 TRBD1 once TRBV24-1 16
TGTGCCACCACCGAGGGACTAGGAGTTGGCGTCCAAGAGACCCAGTACTTC CATTEGLGVGVQETQYF TRBJ2-5 TRBD2 - TRBV10-3 17
TGTGCCAGCAGCTTAACAGGGGATAATTCACCCCTCCACTTT CASSLTGDNSPLHF TRBJ1-6 TRBD1 - TRBV11-2 14
TGTGCCATCCCCGGGGGAGTCGGAGACACCGGGGAGCTGTTTTTT CAIPGGVGDTGELFF TRBJ2-2 - many TRBV10-3 15
TGTGCTAGTGGTCCCTTCGAGGAGGGGTACAATGAGCAGTTCTTC CASGPFEEGYNEQFF TRBJ2-1 - - TRBV12-5 15
TGCGCCAGCAGCCCGACTGGTCTCTCTGGAAACACCATATATTTT CASSPTGLSGNTIYF TRBJ1-3 - - TRBV10-2 15
TGTGCCAGCAGTCGGACAGGGAACACTGAAGCTTTCTTT CASSRTGNTEAFF TRBJ1-1 TRBD1 - TRBV3-1/TRBV3-2 13
TGCAGCGTTGTAGAGACACGTATCACGTTC CSVVETRITF TRBJ1-2 - - TRBV29-1 10
TGTGCCAGCAGGGCAGGAGACAGTACCCTTCTCTACGAGCAGTACTTC CASRAGDSTLLYEQYF TRBJ2-7 - - TRBV5-5 16
TGTGCCAGCAGACTTCCGGGACAGGGGGAAGGCGAGCAGTACTTC CASRLPGQGEGEQYF TRBJ2-7 TRBD1 - TRBV6-5 15
TGTGCCAGCAGCGTAGGAGGGACAGGGGGCATTTACGAGCAGTACTTC CASSVGGTGGIYEQYF TRBJ2-7 TRBD1 - TRBV9 16
TGTGCCAGCAACCGATGGGCAAATCAGCCCCAGCATTTT CASNRWANQPQHF TRBJ1-5 - - TRBV7-2 13
TGCGCCAGCAGCCAAGCGGAAACAGGGGTGGTGCAGTTCTTC CASSQAETGVVQFF TRBJ2-1 TRBD1 once TRBV4-1 14
TGTGCCAGCAGCCACCGGACTAGCGGGAGTTCCTACAATGAGCAGTTCTTC CASSHRTSGSSYNEQFF TRBJ2-1 TRBD2 - TRBV6-2/TRBV6-3 17
TGTGCCAGCAGCTTCCCCCGGGACAGGGTCCGACCCAATCAGCCCCAGCATTTT CASSFPRDRVRPNQPQHF TRBJ1-5 TRBD1 many TRBV28 18
TGTGCCAGCAGCGGGTCCAGGGGCAAGGACACTGAAGCTTTCTTT CASSGSRGKDTEAFF TRBJ1-1 - - TRBV6-2/TRBV6-3 15
TGTGCCAGCAGTCTCTACGCGGGGGCCGGGTACAATGAGCAGTTCTTC CASSLYAGAGYNEQFF TRBJ2-1 - - TRBV28 16
TGTGCCAGCAGTTACTCGAAGGGGGCCGGATATGGCTACACCTTC CASSYSKGAGYGYTF TRBJ1-2 TRBD1 once TRBV6-2/TRBV6-3 15
TGTGCCAGCACCCCGGAGCAAGCACGGGGGATAGAGACCCAGTACTTC CASTPEQARGIETQYF TRBJ2-5 - - TRBV3-1/TRBV3-2 16
TGTGCCAGCAGTACCTTAAACGGCGGGGAGCTGTTTTTT CASSTLNGGELFF TRBJ2-2 - - TRBV12-3/TRBV12-4 13
TGTGCCAGCAGTTTATCCCCCTCAGGGGGCTACGAGCAGTACTTC CASSLSPSGGYEQYF TRBJ2-7 TRBD1 - TRBV27 15
TGTGCCAGCAGCTTAGCCAGGGATTCCTACGAGCAGTACTTC CASSLARDSYEQYF TRBJ2-7 - - TRBV7-9 14
TGTGCCAGCAGTGAAGCGGGGCACAGAGCCTACAATGAGCAGTTCTTC CASSEAGHRAYNEQFF TRBJ2-1 - - TRBV6-1 16
TGTGCCAGCAGCTTAAGTGGGAGGTCGGATACGCAGTATTTT CASSLSGRSDTQYF TRBJ2-3 - few TRBV7-2 14
TGTGCCAGCAGCCAAGTCCTCGCGGGTGTAGATGAAAAACTGTTTTTT CASSQVLAGVDEKLFF TRBJ1-4 - - TRBV3-1/TRBV3-2 16
TGTGCCAGCAGTTACTTACGGGAGCAGTACTTC CASSYLREQYF TRBJ2-7 - once TRBV6-2/TRBV6-3 11
TGCGCCAGCAGCTCAAGGGCGGGAGGGGAGGAGCTGTTTTTT CASSSRAGGEELFF TRBJ2-2 TRBD2 - TRBV5-1 14
TGCGCCAGCAGTGATCTAGCGAACTCCTACAATGAGCAGTTCTTC CASSDLANSYNEQFF TRBJ2-1 - - TRBV10-2 15
TGTGCCAGCAGCCACCGATCTGACAGCTACGAGCAGTACTTC CASSHRSDSYEQYF TRBJ2-7 - - TRBV14 14